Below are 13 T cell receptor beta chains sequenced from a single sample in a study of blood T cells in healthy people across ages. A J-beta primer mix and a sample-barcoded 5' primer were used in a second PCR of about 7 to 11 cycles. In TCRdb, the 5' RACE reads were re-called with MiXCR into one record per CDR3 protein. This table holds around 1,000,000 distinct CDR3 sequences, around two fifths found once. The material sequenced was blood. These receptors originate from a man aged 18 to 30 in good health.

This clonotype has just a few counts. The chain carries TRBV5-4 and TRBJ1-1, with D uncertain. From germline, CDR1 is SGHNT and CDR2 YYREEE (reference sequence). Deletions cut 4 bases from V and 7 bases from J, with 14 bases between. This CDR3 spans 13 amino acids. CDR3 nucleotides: TGTGCCAGCAGCCGGGAACGACCCGGTGAAGCTTTCTTT. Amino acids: CASSRERPGEAFF.

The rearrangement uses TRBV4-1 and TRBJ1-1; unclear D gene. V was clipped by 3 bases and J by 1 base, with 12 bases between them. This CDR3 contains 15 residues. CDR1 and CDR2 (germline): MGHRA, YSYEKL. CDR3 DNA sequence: TGCGCCAGCAGCCAGCTCGGACGGACGAACACTGAAGCTTTCTTT. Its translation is CASSQLGRTNTEAFF.

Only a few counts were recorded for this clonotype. CDR3 sequence: CASSFRDRGNSEHYGYTF. The CDR3 nucleotides are TGTGCCAGCAGTTTCCGGGACAGGGGAAACTCGGAACACTATGGCTACACCTTC. The V gene is TRBV2, the J gene TRBJ1-2; 10 bases map to TRBD1. The germline V gene encodes CDR1 SNHLY and CDR2 FYNNEI. Trimming at V came to 5 bases and at J to 3 bases, leaving 15 bases not matched to a gene. The CDR3 runs 18 residues.

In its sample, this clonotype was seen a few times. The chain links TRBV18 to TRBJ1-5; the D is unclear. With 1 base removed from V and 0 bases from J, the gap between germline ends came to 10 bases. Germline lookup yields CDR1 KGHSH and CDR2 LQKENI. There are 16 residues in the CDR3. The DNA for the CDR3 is TGTGCCAGCTCACCACGGCAGCAACATAGCAATCAGCCCCAGCATTTT. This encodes CASSPRQQHSNQPQHF.

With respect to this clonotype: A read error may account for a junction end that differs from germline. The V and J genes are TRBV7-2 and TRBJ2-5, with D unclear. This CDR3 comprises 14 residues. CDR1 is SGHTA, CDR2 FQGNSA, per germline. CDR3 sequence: CAGSFDGQQETQYF. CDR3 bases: TGTGCCGGCAGCTTCGACGGTCAACAAGAGACCCAGTACTTC.

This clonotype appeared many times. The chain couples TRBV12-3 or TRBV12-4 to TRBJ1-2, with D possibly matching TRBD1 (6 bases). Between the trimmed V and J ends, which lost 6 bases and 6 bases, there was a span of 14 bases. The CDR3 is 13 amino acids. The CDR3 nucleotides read TGTGCCAGCAGCTTACAGGGCTCGGATGGCTACACCTTC. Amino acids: CASSLQGSDGYTF.

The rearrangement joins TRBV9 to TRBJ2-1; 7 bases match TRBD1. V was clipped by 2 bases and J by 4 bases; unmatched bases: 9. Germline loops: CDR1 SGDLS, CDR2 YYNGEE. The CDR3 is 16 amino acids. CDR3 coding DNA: TGTGCCAGCAGCGTTTTAACAGGGGCGACATACAATGAGCAGTTCTTC. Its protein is CASSVLTGATYNEQFF.

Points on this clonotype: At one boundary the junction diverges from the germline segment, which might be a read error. Written as DNA, the CDR3 is TGTGCCAGCAGCCCTGACAGCTTTAACTATGGCCACACCTTC. Amino acid sequence: CASSPDSFNYGHTF. The chain couples TRBV7-2 to TRBJ1-2; the D gene is possibly TRBD1 (5 bases). Germline lookup yields CDR1 SGHTA and CDR2 FQGNSA. This CDR3 is built from 14 residues.

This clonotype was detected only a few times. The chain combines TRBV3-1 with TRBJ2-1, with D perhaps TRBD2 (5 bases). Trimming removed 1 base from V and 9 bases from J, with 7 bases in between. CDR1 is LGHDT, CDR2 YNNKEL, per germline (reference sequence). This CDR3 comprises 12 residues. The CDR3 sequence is CASSQGGIEQFF. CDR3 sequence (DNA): TGTGCCAGCAGCCAAGGAGGGATTGAGCAGTTCTTC.

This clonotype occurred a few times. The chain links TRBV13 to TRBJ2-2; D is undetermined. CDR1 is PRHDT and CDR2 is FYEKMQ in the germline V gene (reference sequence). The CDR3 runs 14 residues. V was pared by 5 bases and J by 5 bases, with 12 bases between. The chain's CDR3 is CASSTLLGTGELFF. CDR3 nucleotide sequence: TGTGCCAGCAGCACCCTACTGGGGACCGGGGAGCTGTTTTTT.

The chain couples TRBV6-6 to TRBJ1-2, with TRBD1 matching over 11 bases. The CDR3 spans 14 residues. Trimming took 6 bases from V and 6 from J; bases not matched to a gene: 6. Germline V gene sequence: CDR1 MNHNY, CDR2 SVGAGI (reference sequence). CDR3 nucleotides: TGTGCCAGCAGAATGGACAGGGGGCGGGATGGCTACACCTTC. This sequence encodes CASRMDRGRDGYTF.

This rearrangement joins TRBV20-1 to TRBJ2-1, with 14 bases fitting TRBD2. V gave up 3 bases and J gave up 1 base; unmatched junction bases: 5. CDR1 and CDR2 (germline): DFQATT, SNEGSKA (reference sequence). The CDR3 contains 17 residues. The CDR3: CSARVGLAGDSYNEQFF. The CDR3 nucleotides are TGCAGTGCTAGGGTGGGACTAGCGGGGGATTCCTACAATGAGCAGTTCTTC.

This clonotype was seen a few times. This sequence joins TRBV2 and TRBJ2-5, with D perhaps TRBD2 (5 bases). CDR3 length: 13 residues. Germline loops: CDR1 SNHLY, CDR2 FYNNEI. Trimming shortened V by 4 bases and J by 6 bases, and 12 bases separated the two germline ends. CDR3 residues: CASSASREKTQYF. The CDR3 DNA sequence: TGTGCCAGCAGTGCCTCTAGGGAGAAGACCCAGTACTTC.